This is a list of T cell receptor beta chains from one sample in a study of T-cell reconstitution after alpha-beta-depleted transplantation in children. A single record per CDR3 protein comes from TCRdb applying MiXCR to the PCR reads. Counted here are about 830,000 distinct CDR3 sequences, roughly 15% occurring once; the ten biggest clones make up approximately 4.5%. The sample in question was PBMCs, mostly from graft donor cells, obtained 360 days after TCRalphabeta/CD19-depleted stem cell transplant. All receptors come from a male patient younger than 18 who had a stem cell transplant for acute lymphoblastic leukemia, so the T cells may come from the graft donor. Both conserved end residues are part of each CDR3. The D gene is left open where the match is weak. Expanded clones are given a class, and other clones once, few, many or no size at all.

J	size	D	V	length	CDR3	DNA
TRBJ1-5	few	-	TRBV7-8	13	CASSLRPRQPQHF	TGTGCCAGCAGCTTAAGACCCCGACAGCCCCAGCATTTT
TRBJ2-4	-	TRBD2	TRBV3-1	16	CASSQVAGVTKNIQYF	TGTGCCAGCAGCCAAGTAGCGGGGGTTACTAAGAACATTCAGTACTTC
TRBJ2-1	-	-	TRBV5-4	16	CASSPGLADSYNEQFF	TGTGCCAGCAGCCCTGGTTTAGCGGACTCCTACAATGAGCAGTTCTTC
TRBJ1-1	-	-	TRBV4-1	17	CASSQGAGALMNTEAFF	TGCGCCAGCAGCCAAGGGGCGGGGGCGCTTATGAACACTGAAGCTTTCTTT
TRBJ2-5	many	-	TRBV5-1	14	CASSLVEQLETQYF	TGCGCCAGCAGCTTGGTTGAACAGCTAGAGACCCAGTACTTC
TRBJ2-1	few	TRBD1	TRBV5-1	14	CASSGTGAYNEQFF	TGCGCCAGCAGCGGGACAGGGGCCTACAATGAGCAGTTCTTC
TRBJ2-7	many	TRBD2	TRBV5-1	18	CASSLGLGLAGYSYEQYF	TGCGCCAGCAGCTTGGGTTTAGGACTAGCGGGGTACTCCTACGAGCAGTACTTC
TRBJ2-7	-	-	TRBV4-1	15	CASSQVEGGSYEQYF	TGCGCCAGCAGCCAAGTCGAGGGGGGTTCCTACGAGCAGTACTTC
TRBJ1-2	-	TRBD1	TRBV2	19	CAFSSNRGLALLDNYGYTF	TGTGCCTTCAGCTCGAACAGGGGGCTTGCCTTATTGGACAACTATGGCTACACCTTC
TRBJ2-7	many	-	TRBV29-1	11	CSVVRQDEQYF	TGCAGCGTTGTACGACAGGACGAGCAGTACTTC
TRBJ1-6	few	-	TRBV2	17	CASSDNVRTAYNSPLHF	TGTGCCAGCAGTGATAACGTCCGGACAGCGTATAATTCACCCCTCCACTTT
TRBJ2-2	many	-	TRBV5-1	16	CASSLVAGWDTGELFF	TGCGCCAGCAGCTTGGTGGCGGGATGGGACACCGGGGAGCTGTTTTTT
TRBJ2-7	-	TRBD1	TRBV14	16	CASSQVPKGASYEQYF	TGTGCCAGCAGCCAAGTCCCGAAGGGGGCGAGTTACGAGCAGTACTTC
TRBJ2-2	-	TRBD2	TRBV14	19	CASSRLAGGWTINTGELFF	TGTGCCAGCAGCAGACTAGCGGGAGGTTGGACCATAAACACCGGGGAGCTGTTTTTT
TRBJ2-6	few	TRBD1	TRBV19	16	CASKVHRGSGANVLTF	TGTGCCAGTAAAGTTCACAGGGGATCGGGGGCCAACGTCCTGACTTTC
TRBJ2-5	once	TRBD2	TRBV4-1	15	CASKLSGSLSETQYF	TGCGCCAGCAAGCTAAGCGGGAGCTTATCCGAGACCCAGTACTTC
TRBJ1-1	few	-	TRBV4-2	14	CASSSQGFGTEAFF	TGTGCCAGCAGCTCCCAGGGGTTTGGCACTGAAGCTTTCTTT
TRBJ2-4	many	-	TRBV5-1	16	CASSLSRGLAKNIQYF	TGCGCCAGCAGCTTATCTAGAGGCCTAGCCAAAAACATTCAGTACTTC
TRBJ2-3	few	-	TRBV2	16	CASSEAQVVSTDTQYF	TGTGCCAGCAGTGAAGCGCAGGTAGTGAGCACAGATACGCAGTATTTT
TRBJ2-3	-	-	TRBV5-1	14	CARKSWGSIDTQYF	TGCGCCCGCAAATCGTGGGGGAGCATAGATACGCAGTATTTT
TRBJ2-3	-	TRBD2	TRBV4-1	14	CASSHPSGADTQYF	TGCGCCAGCAGCCACCCCAGCGGGGCAGATACGCAGTATTTT
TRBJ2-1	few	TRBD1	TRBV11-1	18	CASSLGWNLGQGGNEQFF	TGTGCCAGCAGCTTAGGGTGGAACCTGGGACAGGGAGGTAATGAGCAGTTCTTC
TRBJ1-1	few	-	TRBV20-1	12	CSAAGDRTEAFF	TGCAGTGCTGCAGGGGATCGGACTGAAGCTTTCTTT
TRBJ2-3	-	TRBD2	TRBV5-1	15	CATTLTAGDTDTQYF	TGCGCCACCACTTTAACAGCGGGAGACACAGATACGCAGTATTTT
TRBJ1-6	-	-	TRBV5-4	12	CASSVDSSPLHF	TGTGCCAGCAGCGTGGACAGTTCACCCCTCCACTTT